The 30 T cell receptor beta chains below come from one sample, sequenced in a study of T-cell reconstitution after alpha-beta-depleted transplantation in children. Using unique molecular identifiers, the investigators prepared the TCRbeta library. MiXCR, run by TCRdb on the PCR reads, gives a single entry per CDR3 protein. The sample comprises 350,000 to 450,000 distinct CDR3 sequences, roughly 22% of which are singletons, and 3.8% rests with the top ten. Sequenced material: PBMCs from the stem cell graft donor, taken from the stem cell graft. These receptors were taken from a human donor who donated a stem cell graft to a child with acute myeloid leukemia.

The rearrangement links TRBV18 to TRBJ1-1; D gene ambiguous. V lost 6 bases to trimming and J lost 5 bases, with 16 bases between them. This CDR3 is 14 amino acids long. Germline-derived CDR1 and CDR2 are KGHSH and LQKENI. DNA of the CDR3: TGTGCCAGCTCCCTCGGCGGGAGCAGGACTGAAGCTTTCTTT. Translating it yields CASSLGGSRTEAFF.

The rearrangement uses TRBV5-1 and TRBJ1-4; D is possibly TRBD1 (6 bases). Germline CDR1 and CDR2: SGHRS and YFSETQ. The CDR3 has 17 amino acids. V was cut by 1 base and J by 6 bases, with 19 bases left in between. CDR3 nucleotides: TGCGCCAGCAGCTTGTCTGCAACAGGGTTGTCGTATGAAAAACTGTTTTTT. Amino acids: CASSLSATGLSYEKLFF.

This clonotype was recorded a few times. The V gene is TRBV10-3, the J gene TRBJ2-1, with TRBD2 matching over 12 bases. The trim removed 7 bases at V and 4 bases at J, leaving 5 bases unmatched. Germline loops: CDR1 ENHRY, CDR2 SYGVKD. This CDR3 spans 15 amino acids. CDR3 sequence (DNA): TGTGCCATCACCACGACTAGCGGGAGTTACAATGAGCAGTTCTTC. Protein sequence: CAITTTSGSYNEQFF.

This chain links TRBV7-2 with TRBJ2-7; 8 nucleotides align to TRBD2. Germline trimming cut 6 bases from V and 2 bases from J; bases unmatched to any gene: 12. The germline V gene encodes CDR1 SGHTA and CDR2 FQGNSA. This CDR3 region has 16 residues. The CDR3 is CASSPNPGLGTYEQYF. As DNA, the CDR3 is TGTGCCAGCAGTCCTAACCCGGGACTAGGGACCTACGAGCAGTACTTC.

The CDR3, as DNA: TGCAGCGTCTACTCAGGGGGCTTTCAAGAGACCCAGTACTTC. Amino acid sequence: CSVYSGGFQETQYF. The chain employs TRBV29-1 and TRBJ2-5; 8 bases map to TRBD1. The CDR3 is 14 amino acids. CDR1 and CDR2 from the germline V gene are SQVTM and ANQGSEA. V lost 6 bases, J lost 2 bases, and 8 bases stayed unmatched. The variable domain in full, completed from reference TRBV29-1 and TRBJ2-5, reads SAVISQKPSRDICQRGTSLTIQCQVDSQVTMMFWYRQQPGQSLTLIATANQGSEATYESGFVIDKFPISRPNLTFSTLTVSNMSPEDSSIYLCSVYSGGFQETQYFGPGTRLLVL.

Ten or more counts support this clonotype. The chain links TRBV10-3 to TRBJ2-7; no definite D call. The CDR3 sequence is 16 residues long. Germline V gene data show CDR1 as ENHRY and CDR2 as SYGVKD. Trimming stripped 0 bases from V and 0 bases from J, with 12 bases between. The CDR3 region has the DNA TGTGCCATCAGTGAGTCGGGAACAGAGAGCTCCTACGAGCAGTACTTC. Its translation: CAISESGTESSYEQYF.

The rearrangement links TRBV7-9 to TRBJ1-4; perhaps TRBD1 as D (6 bases). This CDR3 has 14 residues. V was shortened by 8 bases and J by 2 bases, with 12 bases between the two germline ends. CDR1 and CDR2 (germline): SEHNR, FQNEAQ (reference sequence). CDR3 sequence reads: CASRRTATNEKLFF. The CDR3 nucleotides are TGTGCCAGCCGCCGGACAGCCACTAATGAAAAACTGTTTTTT.

The chain links TRBV12-3 or TRBV12-4 to TRBJ1-1; 8 bases match TRBD1. Trimming took 6 bases from V and 5 from J; bases not matched to a gene: 8. CDR3 length equals 14 residues. CDR3 sequence: CASSLDRVGTEAFF. CDR3 coding DNA: TGTGCCAGCAGCCTGGACAGGGTTGGGACTGAAGCTTTCTTT.

This clonotype was seen ten or more times. This chain links TRBV12-3 or TRBV12-4 with TRBJ2-7; D ambiguous. Trimming shortened V by 2 bases and J by 2 bases, and 4 bases separated the two germline ends. CDR3 length equals 12 residues. CDR3 loop: CASSLRPYEQYF. The CDR3 bases are TGTGCCAGCAGTTTACGTCCCTACGAGCAGTACTTC.

The sample holds a few counts of this clonotype. Compared with germline, one end of the junction differs, possibly owing to a read error. The genes are TRBV12-3 or TRBV12-4 and TRBJ2-1; 8 bases line up with TRBD2. The CDR3 has 13 amino acids. The CDR3 region is CTLSSGPTDEQFF. The CDR3 DNA sequence: TGCACCTTATCTAGCGGGCCCACCGATGAGCAGTTCTTC.

This clonotype was detected a few times. The V gene is TRBV20-1, the J gene TRBJ2-7; TRBD2 matches 11 bases. CDR3 length: 15 amino acids. Germline V CDR1 and CDR2: DFQATT, SNEGSKA (reference sequence). The trim removed 6 bases at V and 1 base at J, leaving 8 bases unmatched. The CDR3 region is CSAQYLAGGSYEQYF. The CDR3 nucleotides read TGCAGTGCCCAGTACCTAGCGGGAGGTTCCTACGAGCAGTACTTC.

In its sample, this clonotype was seen a few times. This chain uses TRBV29-1 with TRBJ2-7, with 7 bases fitting TRBD1. This CDR3 has 15 amino acids. V shed 5 bases, J shed 4 bases, and the junction held 14 bases outside the gene matches. Germline V gene sequence: CDR1 SQVTM, CDR2 ANQGSEA. This CDR3 reads CSVRGGAGGLYEQYF. The CDR3, as DNA: TGCAGCGTTAGGGGTGGCGCAGGGGGATTGTACGAGCAGTACTTC.

In this sample, this clonotype turned up a few times. V is TRBV15 and J is TRBJ2-7; 7 nucleotides match TRBD1. The CDR3 has 14 amino acids. Trimming took 3 bases from V and 3 from J; bases not matched to a gene: 5. Per germline, CDR1 LNHNV and CDR2 YYDKDF (reference sequence). Written as DNA, the CDR3 is TGTGCCACCAGCAGTCCTGGGGACAGCTACGAGCAGTACTTC. This gives the protein CATSSPGDSYEQYF. The full variable domain, with the rest looked up from reference TRBV15 and TRBJ2-7, is DAMVIQNPRYQVTQFGKPVTLSCSQTLNHNVMYWYQQKSSQAPKLLFHYYDKDFNNEADTPDNFQSRRPNTSFCFLDIRSPGLGDTAMYLCATSSPGDSYEQYFGPGTRLTVT.

This clonotype turned up a few times. The chain has TRBV12-3 or TRBV12-4 and TRBJ2-7, with TRBD1 matching over 10 bases. The V segment lost 3 bases and the J segment 2 bases; nucleotides outside the gene matches: 4. The CDR3 spans 15 residues. CDR3 region: CASSLSGTGAYEQYF. CDR3 DNA: TGTGCCAGCAGTTTGTCCGGGACAGGGGCCTACGAGCAGTACTTC.

As to this clonotype: A read error may account for a junction end that differs from germline. The chain is built from TRBV7-2 and TRBJ2-1, with 9 bases that match TRBD1. The CDR3 consists of 15 residues. CDR1 and CDR2 from the germline V gene are SGHTA and FQGNSA. This chain's CDR3 is CASNLEGQGYNEQFF. In DNA, the CDR3 is TGTGCCAGCAACTTAGAGGGACAGGGTTACAATGAGCAGTTCTTC. Combining the CDR3 with reference TRBV7-2 and TRBJ2-1 gives the whole variable domain GAGVSQSPSNKVTEKGKDVELRCDPISGHTALYWYRQSLGQGLEFLIYFQGNSAPDKSGLPSDRFSAERTGGSVSTLTIQRTQQEDSAVYLCASNLEGQGYNEQFFGPGTRLTVL.

This clonotype occurred a few times. V gene TRBV7-3 combines with J gene TRBJ2-1; D not resolved. Germline V CDR1 and CDR2: SGHTA, FQGTGA. V lost 1 base and J lost 0, with 7 bases in between. This CDR3 region has 15 residues. The CDR3 is CASSLNARSYNEQFF. CDR3 bases: TGTGCCAGCAGCTTAAATGCTCGCTCCTACAATGAGCAGTTCTTC.

The V and J genes are TRBV6-2 or TRBV6-3 and TRBJ2-1; D gene unclear. Germline values: CDR1 MNHEY, CDR2 SVGEGT. V gave up 4 bases and J gave up 5 bases, with 15 bases separating them. The CDR3 has 15 residues. In nucleotides, the CDR3 is TGTGCCAGCAGTTCCTCGGAGCTTGTTCACAATGAGCAGTTCTTC. Its translation is CASSSSELVHNEQFF.

The chain combines TRBV24-1 with TRBJ2-2; the D is unclear. This CDR3 contains 17 residues. V was shortened by 10 bases and J by 0 bases, with 20 bases between the two germline ends. Germline V gene lookup returns CDR1 KGHDR and CDR2 SFDVKD. CDR3 nucleotide sequence: TGTGCCACATCGACTCCCTGGGGATCCGCGAACACCGGGGAGCTGTTTTTT. It encodes CATSTPWGSANTGELFF.

The gene calls are TRBV6-2 or TRBV6-3 and TRBJ1-2; D is perhaps TRBD1 (5 bases). Germline V gives CDR1 MNHEY, CDR2 SVGEGT. Trimming pared 5 bases from V and 7 bases from J, leaving 11 bases between. This CDR3 has 12 residues. CDR3 sequence reads: CASSLKGVGYTF. In DNA, the CDR3 is TGTGCCAGCAGTCTGAAAGGGGTTGGCTACACCTTC.

This clonotype was observed at least ten times. This chain joins TRBV20-1 and TRBJ1-6; D is possibly TRBD1 (5 bases). CDR1 DFQATT and CDR2 SNEGSKA come from the germline V gene (reference sequence). CDR3 length equals 14 residues. Trimming pared 2 bases from V and 7 bases from J, leaving 12 bases between. This CDR3 reads CSARTGLLNSPLHF. DNA of the CDR3: TGCAGTGCTAGAACGGGACTTCTCAATTCACCCCTCCACTTT.

This clonotype was seen a handful of times. V is TRBV6-1 and J is TRBJ2-1; TRBD1 matches 7 bases. There are 13 residues in the CDR3. Germline-derived CDR1 and CDR2 are MNHNS and SASEGT. With V trimmed by 8 bases and J by 11 bases, 12 bases remained unmatched. The CDR3 protein is CASAEGAIRQQFF. For the CDR3, the DNA is TGTGCCAGCGCTGAGGGGGCGATACGCCAGCAGTTCTTC.

In this sample, this clonotype turned up many times. V and J are TRBV5-1 and TRBJ2-1, with D possibly matching TRBD2 (5 bases). The CDR3 is made up of 16 amino acids. The ends were cut back, 3 bases at V and 1 base at J, with 14 bases in the middle. Per the germline V gene, CDR1 is SGHRS and CDR2 is YFSETQ. This chain's CDR3 is CASSSGGGDSYNEQFF. In DNA, the CDR3 is TGCGCCAGCAGCTCTGGAGGCGGAGATTCCTACAATGAGCAGTTCTTC.

The chain combines TRBV28 with TRBJ2-7, with D possibly being TRBD1 or TRBD2 (5 bases each). In germline, CDR1 is MDHEN, CDR2 SYDVKM. The V end lost 4 bases, the J end lost 0 bases, and 13 bases lay between the germline ends. CDR3 length: 15 residues. The CDR3 DNA follows: TGTGCCAGCAGTTCCCCGGGACGGAGCTCCTACGAGCAGTACTTC. Encoded protein: CASSSPGRSSYEQYF. The variable domain in full, with the rest retrieved from reference TRBV28 and TRBJ2-7, is DVKVTQSSRYLVKRTGEKVFLECVQDMDHENMFWYRQDPGLGLRLIYFSYDVKMKEKGDIPEGYSVSREKKERFSLILESASTNQTSMYLCASSSPGRSSYEQYFGPGTRLTVT.

The V gene is TRBV10-3, the J gene TRBJ2-7; 9 bases map to TRBD1. The CDR3 runs to 13 residues. V was clipped by 5 bases and J by 5 bases; unmatched bases: 4. Germline V gene data show CDR1 as ENHRY and CDR2 as SYGVKD. This CDR3 reads CAISPGTGNEQYF. The CDR3 region has the DNA TGTGCCATCAGTCCCGGGACAGGGAACGAGCAGTACTTC.

This clonotype came up many times. The rearrangement joins TRBV29-1 to TRBJ2-3; 10 bases fit TRBD2. The CDR3 consists of 13 residues. V dropped 6 bases and J dropped 0; count of bases not matched to a gene: 0. Germline V CDR1 and CDR2: SQVTM, ANQGSEA. The CDR3 here is CSVTSGSTDTQYF. CDR3 nucleotides: TGCAGCGTGACTAGCGGGAGCACAGATACGCAGTATTTT.

This sequence joins TRBV12-3 or TRBV12-4 and TRBJ2-2; D is undetermined. The CDR3 sequence is 14 residues long. The V end lost 6 bases, the J end lost 0 bases, and 8 bases lay between the germline ends. CDR3: CASRPFTNTGELFF. The DNA of the CDR3 is TGTGCCAGCAGGCCCTTTACGAACACCGGGGAGCTGTTTTTT.

This clonotype came up many times. CDR3 in amino acids: CSARVREYRNEQFF. The CDR3 coding sequence is TGCAGTGCTAGAGTGCGGGAGTATCGCAATGAGCAGTTCTTC. The J gene is TRBJ2-1, the V gene TRBV20-1, with 7 nucleotides matching TRBD2. V was pared by 1 base and J by 6 bases, with 6 bases of the junction left unmatched. CDR3 length: 14 residues. Germline loops: CDR1 DFQATT, CDR2 SNEGSKA (reference sequence).

This clonotype was counted ten times or more. The chain employs TRBV7-6 and TRBJ2-1; 11 bases map to TRBD2. V shed 6 bases, J shed 8 bases, and the junction held 6 bases outside the gene matches. The length of the CDR3 is 14 residues. Looked up from germline, CDR1 is SGHVS and CDR2 is FNYEAQ. DNA of the CDR3: TGTGCCAGCAGACTTAGCGGGAGGGCCGATGAGCAGTTCTTC. Its translation is CASRLSGRADEQFF.

This clonotype has a handful of counts. This sequence joins TRBV5-1 and TRBJ1-2; maybe TRBD1 (5 bases). Germline V lookup: CDR1 SGHRS, CDR2 YFSETQ. The V and J ends lost 5 bases and 7 bases respectively, with 24 bases between them. The CDR3 consists of 16 residues. Here the CDR3 reads CASSWLWVPGSLGYTF. The DNA of the CDR3 is TGCGCCAGCAGTTGGTTATGGGTGCCAGGGTCGCTTGGCTACACCTTC.

The CDR3 sequence: CSVRLAGRYEQYF. In nucleotides, the CDR3 is TGCAGCGTCAGACTAGCGGGAAGATACGAGCAGTACTTC. The chain uses TRBV29-1 and TRBJ2-7; 11 bases match TRBD2. The CDR3 is 13 amino acids. Losses at the gene ends were 6 bases for V and 4 bases for J; bases not matched to a gene: 5. Germline CDR1 reads SQVTM; CDR2 reads ANQGSEA.